This T cell receptor beta chain comes out of a study of spatial heterogeneity in lung cancer. The sample's time point: sample taken at primary tumor resection. Sequencing covered unsorted whole RNA taken from tumor, nontumor lung or frozen PBMC. Trimming stripped 5 bases from V and 5 bases from J, with 18 bases between. The CDR3 has 15 residues. CDR1 and CDR2 from the germline V gene are SEHNR and FQNEAQ (reference sequence). TCRdb reanalysed the 5' RACE reads using MiXCR and keeps one entry per CDR3 protein. The profile covers around 87,000 distinct CDR3 sequences, with 9.5% to 15% appearing a single time and 35% to 45% taken by the ten largest.

The chain has TRBV7-9 and TRBJ1-1, with D possibly matching TRBD1 (6 bases). Specimen: PBMCs, collected at surgery. The TCR comes from a male donor with early-stage non-small cell lung cancer. As DNA, the CDR3 is TGTGCCAGCAGCGGCCAGGGGCTTGGGACAACTGAAGCTTTCTTT. Its translation: CASSGQGLGTTEAFF.